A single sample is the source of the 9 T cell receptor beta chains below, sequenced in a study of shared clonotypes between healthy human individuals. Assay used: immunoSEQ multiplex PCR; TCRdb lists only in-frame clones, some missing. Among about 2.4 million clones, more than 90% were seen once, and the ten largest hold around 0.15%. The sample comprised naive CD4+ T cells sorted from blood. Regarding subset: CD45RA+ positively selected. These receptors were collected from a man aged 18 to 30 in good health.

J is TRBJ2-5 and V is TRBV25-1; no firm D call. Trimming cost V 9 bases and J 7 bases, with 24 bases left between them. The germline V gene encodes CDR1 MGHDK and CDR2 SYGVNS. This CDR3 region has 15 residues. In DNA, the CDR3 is TGTGCCAGTCGACCTGACGGTACCATACTGGGGACCCAGTACTTC. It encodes CASRPDGTILGTQYF.

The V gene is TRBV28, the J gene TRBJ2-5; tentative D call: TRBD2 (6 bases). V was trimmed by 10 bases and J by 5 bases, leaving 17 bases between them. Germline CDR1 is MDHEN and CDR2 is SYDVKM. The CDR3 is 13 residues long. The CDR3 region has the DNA TGTGCCACCGCACTAGCCGGAGAGGAGACCCAGTACTTC. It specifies CATALAGEETQYF.

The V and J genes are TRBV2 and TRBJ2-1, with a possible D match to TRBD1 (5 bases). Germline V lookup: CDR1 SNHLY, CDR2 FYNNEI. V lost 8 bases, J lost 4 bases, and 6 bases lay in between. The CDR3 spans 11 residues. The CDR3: CASGQYNEQFF. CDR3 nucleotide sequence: TGTGCCAGCGGACAATACAATGAGCAGTTCTTC.

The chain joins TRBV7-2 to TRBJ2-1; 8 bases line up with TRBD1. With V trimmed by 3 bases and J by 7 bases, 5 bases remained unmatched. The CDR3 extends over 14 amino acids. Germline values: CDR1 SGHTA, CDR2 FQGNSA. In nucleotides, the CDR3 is TGTGCCAGCAGCTTGACCGGGACAGGAAATGAGCAGTTCTTC. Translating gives CASSLTGTGNEQFF.

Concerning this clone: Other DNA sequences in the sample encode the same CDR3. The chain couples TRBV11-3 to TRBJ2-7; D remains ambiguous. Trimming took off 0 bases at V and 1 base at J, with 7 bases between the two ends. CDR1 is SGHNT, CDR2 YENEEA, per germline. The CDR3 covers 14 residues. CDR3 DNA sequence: TGTGCCAGCAGCTTAGACACGGATTCCTACGAGCAGTACTTC. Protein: CASSLDTDSYEQYF.

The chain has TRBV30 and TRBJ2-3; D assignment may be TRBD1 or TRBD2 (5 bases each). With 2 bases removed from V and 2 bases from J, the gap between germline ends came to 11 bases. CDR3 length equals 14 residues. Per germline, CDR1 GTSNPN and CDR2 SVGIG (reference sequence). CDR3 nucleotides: TGTGCCTGGAGTCCGGGGCGCCCCACAGATACGCAGTATTTT. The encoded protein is CAWSPGRPTDTQYF.

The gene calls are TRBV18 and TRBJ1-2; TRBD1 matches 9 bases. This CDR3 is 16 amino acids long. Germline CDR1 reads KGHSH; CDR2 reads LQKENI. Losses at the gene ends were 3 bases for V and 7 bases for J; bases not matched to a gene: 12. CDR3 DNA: TGTGCCAGCTCACCCGCCGGGACAGGGCCTAGGAGTGGCTACACCTTC. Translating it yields CASSPAGTGPRSGYTF.

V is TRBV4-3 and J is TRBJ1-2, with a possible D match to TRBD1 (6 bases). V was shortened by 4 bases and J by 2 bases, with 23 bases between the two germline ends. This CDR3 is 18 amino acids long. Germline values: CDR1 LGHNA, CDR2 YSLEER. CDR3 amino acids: CASSPTNWGQTLNYGYTF. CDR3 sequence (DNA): TGCGCCAGCAGCCCCACCAACTGGGGACAAACCTTGAACTATGGCTACACCTTC.

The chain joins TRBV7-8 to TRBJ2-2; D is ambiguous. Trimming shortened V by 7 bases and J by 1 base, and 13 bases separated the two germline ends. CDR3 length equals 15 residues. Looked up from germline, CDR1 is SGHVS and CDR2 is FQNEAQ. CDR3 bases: TGTGCCAGCACCCATGGCCTCGTGAACACCGGGGAGCTGTTTTTT. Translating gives CASTHGLVNTGELFF.